These 16 T cell receptor beta chains share one sample of origin, sequenced in a study of blood T cell repertoires in COVID-19 (dated by TCRdb to about 2020). The library was obtained by the immunoSEQ multiplex PCR assay. TCRdb carries this immuneACCESS record with in-frame sequences only. Its versions omit some clonotypes, under half of them owing to an unresolved V gene in the studies checked, with the rest unexplained. The sample has about 200,000 clones on record, about 90% of them singletons. The ten top clones hold 0.7% to 0.95% of the sample. The specimen was peripheral blood. The receptors were gathered from a woman in her 70s with acute or convalescent COVID-19.

J is TRBJ2-5 and V is TRBV4-2; TRBD1 matches at 9 bases. J lost 6 bases, V lost 1 base, and 12 bases had no gene match. The CDR3 runs 17 residues. Germline loops: CDR1 LGHNA, CDR2 YNFKEQ. In nucleotides, the CDR3 is TGTGCCAGCAGCCAAGGGCCCGGGACAGGGTCTAAGAAGACCCAGTACTTC. Encoded protein: CASSQGPGTGSKKTQYF.

The chain carries TRBV4-1 and TRBJ2-1; 12 bases are a match to TRBD1. The CDR3 runs to 15 residues. Germline CDR1 is MGHRA and CDR2 is YSYEKL. The V and J ends lost 8 bases and 7 bases, in that order; junction bases with no gene match: 9. CDR3 sequence (DNA): TGCGCCAGCTCCTCGGGACAGGGGGCGCGGAATGAGCAGTTCTTC. Encoded protein: CASSSGQGARNEQFF.

The V call is TRBV7-8, the J call TRBJ1-4, with D uncertain. The ends were cut back, 5 bases at V and 0 bases at J, with 7 bases in the middle. This CDR3 has 14 amino acids. CDR1 is SGHVS, CDR2 FQNEAQ, per germline. CDR3 sequence: CASSQLATNEKLFF. The CDR3 DNA follows: TGTGCCAGCAGCCAGCTTGCAACTAATGAAAAACTGTTTTTT.

This chain connects TRBV2 to TRBJ2-2, with a possible D match to TRBD1 (6 bases). The CDR3 loop spans 14 amino acids. Trimming removed 8 bases from V and 2 bases from J, with 12 bases in between. Germline V gene data show CDR1 as SNHLY and CDR2 as FYNNEI. The CDR3 DNA sequence: TGTGCCAGCGTGGGGGCTCGAAACACCGGGGAGCTGTTTTTT. This gives the protein CASVGARNTGELFF. The full variable domain, with the rest looked up from reference TRBV2 and TRBJ2-2, is EPEVTQTPSHQVTQMGQEVILRCVPISNHLYFYWYRQILGQKVEFLVSFYNNEISEKSEIFDDQFSVERPDGSNFTLKIRSTKLEDSAMYFCASVGARNTGELFFGEGSRLTVL.

The chain couples TRBV28 to TRBJ1-1; no definite D call. CDR1 is MDHEN, CDR2 SYDVKM, per germline. Trimming stripped 5 bases from V and 10 bases from J, with 17 bases between. The CDR3 totals 13 residues. The CDR3, as DNA: TGTGCCAGCAGTCCCCCTATAGGAACGGGAGCTTTCTTT. Protein product: CASSPPIGTGAFF. The complete variable domain, with remaining parts taken from reference TRBV28 and TRBJ1-1, reads DVKVTQSSRYLVKRTGEKVFLECVQDMDHENMFWYRQDPGLGLRLIYFSYDVKMKEKGDIPEGYSVSREKKERFSLILESASTNQTSMYLCASSPPIGTGAFFGQGTRLTVV.

The chain has TRBV2 and TRBJ2-7; 11 bases map to TRBD2. V gave up 7 bases and J gave up 7 bases; unmatched junction bases: 18. The CDR3 consists of 17 residues. Germline CDR1 SNHLY, CDR2 FYNNEI. For the CDR3, the DNA is TGTGCCAGCAAAATTAGATCGGCCCTAGCGGGAGGAGGTGAGCAGTACTTC. It is translated as CASKIRSALAGGGEQYF.

This rearrangement joins TRBV9 to TRBJ1-2; a possible D gene is TRBD1 (5 bases). This CDR3 has 15 amino acids. Germline CDR1 and CDR2: SGDLS and YYNGEE. V lost 4 bases to trimming and J lost 1 base, with 14 bases between them. The CDR3 here is CASSLGAQLNYGYTF. In nucleotides, the CDR3 is TGTGCCAGCAGCCTTGGGGCCCAACTTAACTATGGCTACACCTTC. The full variable domain, its missing parts supplied by reference TRBV9 and TRBJ1-2, is DSGVTQTPKHLITATGQRVTLRCSPRSGDLSVYWYQQSLDQGLQFLIQYYNGEERAKGNILERFSAQQFPDLHSELNLSSLELGDSALYFCASSLGAQLNYGYTFGSGTRLTVV.

V gene TRBV7-2 combines with J gene TRBJ2-5; D remains ambiguous. The CDR3 length is 14 residues. Germline CDR1 is SGHTA and CDR2 is FQGNSA. V was cut by 3 bases and J by 2 bases, with 10 bases left in between. CDR3 coding DNA: TGTGCCAGCAGCTTGTTCAAGCTGCAAGAGACCCAGTACTTC. This codes for CASSLFKLQETQYF.

The CDR3 sequence is CASNWDRGGYEQYF. The CDR3 DNA reads as TGTGCCAGCAACTGGGACAGGGGGGGTTACGAGCAGTACTTC. The chain recombines TRBV6-5 with TRBJ2-7; TRBD1 matches at 11 bases. Germline lookup yields CDR1 MNHEY and CDR2 SVGAGI. The J segment lost 4 bases and the V segment lost 7 bases, leaving 6 bases of the junction unmatched. CDR3 length: 14 residues.

This rearrangement joins TRBV14 to TRBJ2-1; D call uncertain. Deletions cut 1 base from V and 10 bases from J, with 17 bases between. This CDR3 comprises 15 residues. Looked up from germline, CDR1 is SGHDN and CDR2 is FVKESK. CDR3 coding DNA: TGTGCCAGCAGCCAAGGCCCCTTGGCTACACAGGAGCAGTTCTTC. Its protein product is CASSQGPLATQEQFF.

In this sample, this clone turned up once. The CDR3 protein is CATSRDQSQGETQYF. In DNA form, the CDR3 reads TGTGCCACCAGCAGAGATCAATCCCAGGGGGAGACCCAGTACTTC. V gene TRBV15 combines with J gene TRBJ2-5; a possible D gene is TRBD1 (6 bases). The V end was cut by 0 bases, the J end by 5 bases, with 13 bases between. Germline-derived CDR1 and CDR2 are LNHNV and YYDKDF (reference sequence). CDR3 length: 15 amino acids.

V usage is TRBV28 and J usage is TRBJ1-5, with D unclear. CDR1 and CDR2 (germline): MDHEN, SYDVKM. Trimming shortened V by 7 bases and J by 11 bases, and 18 bases separated the two germline ends. The CDR3 is 13 amino acids. As DNA, the CDR3 is TGTGCCAGCACCACCCCGGGGAGCAGGACCCAGCATTTT. It codes for CASTTPGSRTQHF.

This clone turned up a few times. This rearrangement joins TRBV5-1 to TRBJ2-1; possible D gene TRBD2, 5 bases. This CDR3 spans 16 amino acids. CDR1 and CDR2 from the germline V gene are SGHRS and YFSETQ. Between the trimmed V and J ends, which lost 0 bases and 6 bases, there was a span of 16 bases. The CDR3 sequence is CASSLAGGSKGNEQFF. Here the CDR3 DNA reads TGCGCCAGCAGCTTGGCCGGAGGTAGCAAGGGCAATGAGCAGTTCTTC.

This chain uses TRBV27 with TRBJ2-7; TRBD1 aligns across 7 bases. This CDR3 has 15 residues. The V gene's germline CDR1 is MNHEY and CDR2 SMNVEV (reference sequence). V was clipped by 6 bases and J by 4 bases; unmatched bases: 12. CDR3 protein: CASSRTGPTTYEQYF. The CDR3 region has the DNA TGTGCCAGCAGCCGGACAGGCCCCACCACTTACGAGCAGTACTTC.

This clone was seen just once. V usage is TRBV5-8 and J usage is TRBJ1-6; D uncertain. Germline lookup yields CDR1 SGHTS and CDR2 YDEGEE. The CDR3 totals 15 residues. V was trimmed by 6 bases and J by 9 bases, leaving 19 bases between them. The CDR3 DNA follows: TGTGCCAGCACCATCAAATTCGGCGGTGGTTCACCCCTCCACTTT. It specifies CASTIKFGGGSPLHF. The whole variable domain, remainder taken from reference TRBV5-8 and TRBJ1-6, is EAGVTQSPTHLIKTRGQQATLRCSPISGHTSVYWYQQALGLGLQFLLWYDEGEERNRGNFPPRFSGRQFPNYSSELNVNALELEDSALYLCASTIKFGGGSPLHFGNGTRLTVT.

Comments on this clone: At the DNA level, this CDR3 is encoded by other sequences in the same sample as well. V and J are TRBV5-1 and TRBJ1-6, with TRBD1 matching over 9 bases. Germline values: CDR1 SGHRS, CDR2 YFSETQ. The CDR3 consists of 15 residues. The trim removed 4 bases at V and 7 bases at J, leaving 6 bases unmatched. CDR3 sequence: CASSLEGQGNSPLHF. DNA for the CDR3: TGCGCCAGCAGCCTTGAGGGACAGGGCAATTCACCCCTCCACTTT.